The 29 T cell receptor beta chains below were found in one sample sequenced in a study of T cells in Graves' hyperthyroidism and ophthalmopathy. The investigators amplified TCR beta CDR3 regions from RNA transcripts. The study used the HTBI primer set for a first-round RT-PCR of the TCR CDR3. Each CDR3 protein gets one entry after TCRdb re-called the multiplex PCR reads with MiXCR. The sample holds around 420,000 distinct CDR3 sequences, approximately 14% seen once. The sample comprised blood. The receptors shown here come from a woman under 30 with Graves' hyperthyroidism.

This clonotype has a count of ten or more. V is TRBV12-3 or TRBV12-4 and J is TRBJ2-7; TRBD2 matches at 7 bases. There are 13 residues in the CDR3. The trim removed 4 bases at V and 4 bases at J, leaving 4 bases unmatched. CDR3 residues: CASSWTGGYEQYF. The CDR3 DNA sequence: TGTGCCAGCAGTTGGACGGGGGGATACGAGCAGTACTTC.

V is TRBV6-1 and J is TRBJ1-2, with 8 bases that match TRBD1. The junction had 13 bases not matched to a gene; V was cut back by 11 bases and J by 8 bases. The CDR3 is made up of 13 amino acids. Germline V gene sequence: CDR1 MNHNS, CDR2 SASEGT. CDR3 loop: CAGTKEQGGGYTF. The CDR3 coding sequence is TGTGCCGGCACCAAGGAACAGGGGGGCGGCTACACCTTC.

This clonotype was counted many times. CDR3 region: CASSSSFNYGYTF. CDR3 bases: TGTGCCAGCAGTTCGAGTTTTAACTATGGCTACACCTTC. V is TRBV6-4 and J is TRBJ1-2, with D hard to call. V lost 5 bases to trimming and J lost 1 base, with 8 bases between them. The CDR3 contains 13 residues. Germline V lookup: CDR1 MRHNA, CDR2 SNTAGT.

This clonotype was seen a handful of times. The CDR3 here is CSVVGDGLAGGYNEQFF. The CDR3 nucleotides read TGCAGCGTTGTGGGGGATGGACTAGCGGGGGGTTACAATGAGCAGTTCTTC. The chain links TRBV29-1 to TRBJ2-1; 14 positions match TRBD2. Per the germline V gene, CDR1 is SQVTM and CDR2 is ANQGSEA. The junction had 9 bases not matched to a gene; V was cut back by 4 bases and J by 4 bases. The CDR3 consists of 17 residues.

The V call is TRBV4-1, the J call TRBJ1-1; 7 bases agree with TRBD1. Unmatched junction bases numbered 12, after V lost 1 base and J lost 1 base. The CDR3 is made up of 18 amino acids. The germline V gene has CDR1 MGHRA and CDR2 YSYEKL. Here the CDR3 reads CASSQGPSRTGSNTEAFF. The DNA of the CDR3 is TGCGCCAGCAGCCAAGGGCCCTCTCGGACAGGCTCGAACACTGAAGCTTTCTTT.

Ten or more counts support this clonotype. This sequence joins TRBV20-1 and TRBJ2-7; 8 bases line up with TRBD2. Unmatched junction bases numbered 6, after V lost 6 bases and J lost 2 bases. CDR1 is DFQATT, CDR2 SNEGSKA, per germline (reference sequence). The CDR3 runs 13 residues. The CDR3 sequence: CSAKRGTTYEQYF. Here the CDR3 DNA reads TGCAGTGCCAAGCGGGGGACCACCTACGAGCAGTACTTC.

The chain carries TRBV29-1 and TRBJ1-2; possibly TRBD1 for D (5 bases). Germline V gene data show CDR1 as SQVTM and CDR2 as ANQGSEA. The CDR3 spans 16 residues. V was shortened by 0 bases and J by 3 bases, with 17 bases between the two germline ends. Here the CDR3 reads CSVEDLQRGRDYGYTF. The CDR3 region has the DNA TGCAGCGTTGAAGATCTTCAAAGGGGTAGAGACTATGGCTACACCTTC.

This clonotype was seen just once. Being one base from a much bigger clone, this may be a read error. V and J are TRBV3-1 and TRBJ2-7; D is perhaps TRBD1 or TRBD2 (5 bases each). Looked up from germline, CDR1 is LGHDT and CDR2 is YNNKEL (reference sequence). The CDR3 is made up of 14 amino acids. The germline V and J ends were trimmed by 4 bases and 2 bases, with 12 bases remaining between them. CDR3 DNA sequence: TGTGCCAGCAGCCTACTAACGGGGCCCTACGAGCAGTACTTC. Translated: CASSLLTGPYEQYF.

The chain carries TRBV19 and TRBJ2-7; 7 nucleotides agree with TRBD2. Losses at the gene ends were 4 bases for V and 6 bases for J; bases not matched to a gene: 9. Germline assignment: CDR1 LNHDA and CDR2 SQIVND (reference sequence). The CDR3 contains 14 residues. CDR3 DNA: TGTGCCAGTAGTAGGCGGGAGAGGTTCAGCGAGCAGTACTTC. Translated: CASSRRERFSEQYF.

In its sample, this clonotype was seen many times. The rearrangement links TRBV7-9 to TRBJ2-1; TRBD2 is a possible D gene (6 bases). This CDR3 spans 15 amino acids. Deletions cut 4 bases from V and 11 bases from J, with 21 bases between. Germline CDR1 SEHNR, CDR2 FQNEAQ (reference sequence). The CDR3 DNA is TGTGCCAGCAGCTCTCCGGGACTTCGTAGGGATCAGCAGTTCTTC. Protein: CASSSPGLRRDQQFF.

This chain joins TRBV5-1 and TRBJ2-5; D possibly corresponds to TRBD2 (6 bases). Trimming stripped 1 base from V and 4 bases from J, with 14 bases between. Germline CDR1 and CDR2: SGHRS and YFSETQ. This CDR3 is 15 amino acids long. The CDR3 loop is CASSLTGGIRETQYF. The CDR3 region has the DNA TGCGCCAGCAGCTTGACTGGGGGGATCCGAGAGACCCAGTACTTC.

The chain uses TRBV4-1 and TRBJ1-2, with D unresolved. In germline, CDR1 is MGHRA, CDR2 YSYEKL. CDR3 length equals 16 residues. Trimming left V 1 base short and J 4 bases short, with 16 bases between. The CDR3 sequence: CASSQGRGGILYGYTF. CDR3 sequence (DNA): TGCGCCAGCAGCCAAGGTAGAGGCGGGATACTCTATGGCTACACCTTC.

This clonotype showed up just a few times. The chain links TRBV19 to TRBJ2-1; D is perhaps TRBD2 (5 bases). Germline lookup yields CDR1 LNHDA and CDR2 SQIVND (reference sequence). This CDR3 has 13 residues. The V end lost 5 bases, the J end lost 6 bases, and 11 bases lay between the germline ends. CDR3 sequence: CASSVRASNEQFF. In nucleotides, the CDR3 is TGTGCCAGTAGTGTGCGGGCCTCCAATGAGCAGTTCTTC. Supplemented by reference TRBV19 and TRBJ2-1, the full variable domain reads DGGITQSPKYLFRKEGQNVTLSCEQNLNHDAMYWYRQDPGQGLRLIYYSQIVNDFQKGDIAEGYSVSREKKESFPLTVTSAQKNPTAFYLCASSVRASNEQFFGPGTRLTVL.

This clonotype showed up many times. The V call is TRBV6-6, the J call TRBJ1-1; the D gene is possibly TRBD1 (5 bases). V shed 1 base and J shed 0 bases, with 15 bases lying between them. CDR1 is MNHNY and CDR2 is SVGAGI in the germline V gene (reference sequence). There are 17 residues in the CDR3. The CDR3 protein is CASSYFRQSSMNTEAFF. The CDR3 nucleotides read TGTGCCAGCAGTTACTTCCGACAGTCCTCCATGAACACTGAAGCTTTCTTT.

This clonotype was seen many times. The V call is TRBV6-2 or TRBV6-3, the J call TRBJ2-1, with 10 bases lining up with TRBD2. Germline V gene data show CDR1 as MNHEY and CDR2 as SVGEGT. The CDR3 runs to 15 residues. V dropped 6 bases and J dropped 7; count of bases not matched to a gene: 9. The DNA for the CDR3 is TGTGCCAGCAGGCATAGGACTAGCGGCGGGAATGAGCAGTTCTTC. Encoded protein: CASRHRTSGGNEQFF.

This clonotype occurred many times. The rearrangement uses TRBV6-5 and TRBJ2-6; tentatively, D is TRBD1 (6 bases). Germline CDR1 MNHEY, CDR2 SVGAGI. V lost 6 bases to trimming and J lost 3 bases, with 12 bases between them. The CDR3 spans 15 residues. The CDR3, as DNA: TGTGCCAGCAGGTACAGAGGGGGTGGGGCCAACGTCCTGACTTTC. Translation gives CASRYRGGGANVLTF.

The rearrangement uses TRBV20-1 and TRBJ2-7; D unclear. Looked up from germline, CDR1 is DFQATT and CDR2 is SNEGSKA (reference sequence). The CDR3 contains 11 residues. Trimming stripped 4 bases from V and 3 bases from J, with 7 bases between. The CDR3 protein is CSAIKIYEQYF. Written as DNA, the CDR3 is TGCAGTGCTATTAAGATCTACGAGCAGTACTTC.

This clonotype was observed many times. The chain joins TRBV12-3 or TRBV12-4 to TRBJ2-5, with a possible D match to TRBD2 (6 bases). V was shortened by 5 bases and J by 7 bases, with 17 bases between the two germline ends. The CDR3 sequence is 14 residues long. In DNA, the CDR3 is TGTGCCAGCAGTCTTGGGACTTTCAAGAGGACCCAGTACTTC. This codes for CASSLGTFKRTQYF.

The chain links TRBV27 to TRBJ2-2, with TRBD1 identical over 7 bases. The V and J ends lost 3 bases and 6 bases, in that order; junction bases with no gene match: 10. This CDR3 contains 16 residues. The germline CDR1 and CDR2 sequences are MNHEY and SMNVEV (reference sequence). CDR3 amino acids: CASSLTGTSLPGELFF. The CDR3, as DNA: TGTGCCAGCAGTTTGACAGGGACGTCGTTGCCCGGGGAGCTGTTTTTT.

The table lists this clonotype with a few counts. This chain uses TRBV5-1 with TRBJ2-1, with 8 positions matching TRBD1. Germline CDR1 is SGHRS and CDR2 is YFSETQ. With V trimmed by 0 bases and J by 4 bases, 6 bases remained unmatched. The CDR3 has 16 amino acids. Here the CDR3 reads CASSLGRDRSYNEQFF. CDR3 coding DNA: TGCGCCAGCAGCTTGGGCCGGGACAGGAGTTACAATGAGCAGTTCTTC.

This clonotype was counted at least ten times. The chain's CDR3 is CASSLVGSGGSSYEQYF. CDR3 in DNA: TGTGCCAGCAGCTTAGTCGGAAGCGGGGGTAGCTCCTACGAGCAGTACTTC. The chain employs TRBV7-9 and TRBJ2-7, with TRBD2 matching over 8 bases. The germline CDR1 and CDR2 sequences are SEHNR and FQNEAQ (reference sequence). J was trimmed by 0 bases and V by 1 base; bases with no gene match: 8. The CDR3 loop spans 17 amino acids.

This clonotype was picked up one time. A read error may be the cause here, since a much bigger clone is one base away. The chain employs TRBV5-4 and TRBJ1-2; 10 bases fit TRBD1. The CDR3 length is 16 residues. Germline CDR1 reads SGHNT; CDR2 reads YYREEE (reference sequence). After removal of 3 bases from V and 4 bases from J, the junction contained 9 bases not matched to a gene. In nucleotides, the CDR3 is TGTGCCAGCAGCTCCGGGACAGGGGACGTTCTCTATGGCTACACCTTC. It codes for CASSSGTGDVLYGYTF.

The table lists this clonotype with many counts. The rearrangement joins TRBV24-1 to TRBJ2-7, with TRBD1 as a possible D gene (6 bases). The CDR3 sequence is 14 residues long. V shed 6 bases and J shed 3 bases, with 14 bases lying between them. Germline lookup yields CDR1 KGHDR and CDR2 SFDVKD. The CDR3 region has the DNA TGTGCCACCAGTACCGCTCGGGGACACTACGAGCAGTACTTC. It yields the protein CATSTARGHYEQYF.

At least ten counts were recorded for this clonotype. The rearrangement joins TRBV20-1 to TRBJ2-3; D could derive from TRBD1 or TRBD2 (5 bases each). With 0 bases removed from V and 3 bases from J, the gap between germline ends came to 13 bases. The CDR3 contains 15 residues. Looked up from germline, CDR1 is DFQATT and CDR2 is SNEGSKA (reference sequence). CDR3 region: CSARDGTRGTDTQYF. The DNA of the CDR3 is TGCAGTGCTAGAGATGGGACGAGGGGAACAGATACGCAGTATTTT.

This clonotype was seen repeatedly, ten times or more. The CDR3 bases are TGTGCCAGCAGCTTAGGGACCCGACAGAGCTACGAGCAGTACTTC. Translation: CASSLGTRQSYEQYF. The rearrangement joins TRBV7-6 to TRBJ2-7, with a possible D match to TRBD1 (5 bases). The CDR3 loop spans 15 amino acids. From germline, CDR1 is SGHVS and CDR2 FNYEAQ. V was cut by 1 base and J by 3 bases, with 13 bases left in between. Complete variable domain (other parts from reference TRBV7-6 and TRBJ2-7): GAGVSQSPRYKVTKRGQDVALRCDPISGHVSLYWYRQALGQGPEFLTYFNYEAQQDKSGLPNDRFSAERPEGSISTLTIQRTEQRDSAMYRCASSLGTRQSYEQYFGPGTRLTVT.

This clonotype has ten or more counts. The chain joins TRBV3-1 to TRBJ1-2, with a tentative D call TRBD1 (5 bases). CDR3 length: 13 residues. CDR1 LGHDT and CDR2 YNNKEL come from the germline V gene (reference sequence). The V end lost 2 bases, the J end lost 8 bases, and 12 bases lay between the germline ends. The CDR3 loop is CASSQRPGNGYTF. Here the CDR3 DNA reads TGTGCCAGCAGCCAACGTCCAGGGAACGGCTACACCTTC.

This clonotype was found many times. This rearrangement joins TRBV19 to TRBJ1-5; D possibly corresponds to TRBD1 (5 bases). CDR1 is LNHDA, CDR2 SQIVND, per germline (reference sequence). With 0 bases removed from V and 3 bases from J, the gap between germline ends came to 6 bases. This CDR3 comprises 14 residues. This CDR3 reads CASSIEDNNQPQHF. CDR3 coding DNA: TGTGCCAGTAGTATAGAGGACAACAATCAGCCCCAGCATTTT.

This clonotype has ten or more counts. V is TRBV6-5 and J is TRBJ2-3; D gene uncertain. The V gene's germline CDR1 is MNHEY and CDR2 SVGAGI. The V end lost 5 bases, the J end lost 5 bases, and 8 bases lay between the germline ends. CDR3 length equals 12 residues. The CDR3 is CASSPGLDTQYF. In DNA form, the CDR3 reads TGTGCCAGCAGTCCGGGCCTAGATACGCAGTATTTT.

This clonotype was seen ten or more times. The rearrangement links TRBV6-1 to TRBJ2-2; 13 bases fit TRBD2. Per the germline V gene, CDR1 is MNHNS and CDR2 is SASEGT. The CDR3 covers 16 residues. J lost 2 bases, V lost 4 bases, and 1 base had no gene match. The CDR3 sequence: CASSVGLAGNTGELFF. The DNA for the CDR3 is TGTGCCAGCAGTGTGGGACTAGCGGGAAACACCGGGGAGCTGTTTTTT.